This is a list of T cell receptor beta chains from one sample in a study of blood T cell repertoires in COVID-19. Profiled with immunoSEQ multiplex PCR; TCRdb holds only in-frame clones, not every one. In the table there are 200,000 to 250,000 clones, approximately 85% of which are singletons. Sequenced input: peripheral blood. The receptor source for this set is a man older than 75 with acute or convalescent COVID-19. CDR3s include the opening cysteine and the closing phenylalanine or tryptophan. A D gene is named only where the DNA matches it firmly. Expanded clones get a size class; other rows say once, few or many, or leave the size out.

v_gene	j_gene	d_gene	abundance	CDR3nt	CDR3aa
TRBV5-1	TRBJ2-3	-	-	TGCGCCAGCAGCTTAACAGGGAACACAGATACGCAGTATTTT	CASSLTGNTDTQYF
TRBV6-5	TRBJ2-1	TRBD1	-	TGTGCCAGCAAGGGGGCCCTATACAATGAGCAGTTCTTC	CASKGALYNEQFF
TRBV28	TRBJ2-7	TRBD2	-	TGTGCCAGCAGTTCCCCATCTAGCGGGATGCTCTACGAGCAGTACTTC	CASSSPSSGMLYEQYF
TRBV14	TRBJ2-1	-	few	TGTGCCAGCAGCCCAACAGGGACCGTTTTGTTCTTC	CASSPTGTVLFF
TRBV3-1/TRBV3-2	TRBJ1-1	TRBD1	-	TGTGCCAGCAGCCTCAGGACAGGGACCCGGAACACTGAAGCTTTCTTT	CASSLRTGTRNTEAFF
TRBV6-5	TRBJ1-1	-	-	TGTGCCAGCAAAGTGGGGGGGAGAACTGAAGCTTTCTTT	CASKVGGRTEAFF
TRBV4-3	TRBJ1-3	-	-	TGCGCCAGCAGCCAAGACCGGGGGATCGGAAACACCATATATTTT	CASSQDRGIGNTIYF
TRBV19	TRBJ2-2	-	-	TGTGCCAGTAGTCTTAATGTCGCGAACACCGGGGAGCTGTTTTTT	CASSLNVANTGELFF
TRBV3-1/TRBV3-2	TRBJ2-2	-	-	TGTGCCAGCAGCCAAGTAAACCGGGACACCCTACCGAACACCGGGGAGCTGTTTTTT	CASSQVNRDTLPNTGELFF
TRBV4-2	TRBJ2-5	TRBD2	-	TGTGCCAGCAGCCCGACCGGGACTACGAAAGAGACCCAGTACTTC	CASSPTGTTKETQYF
TRBV6-5	TRBJ2-7	TRBD2	few	TGTGCCAGCAGCCCCACCAGCGGGAGCGGTTACGAGCAGTACTTC	CASSPTSGSGYEQYF
TRBV29-1	TRBJ1-2	-	few	TGCAGCGTTGATCGCGCCAGTGAAGCGAATGGCTACACCTTC	CSVDRASEANGYTF
TRBV5-1	TRBJ1-4	-	-	TGCGCCAGCAGCTTGGGAGGGATCAGTGAAAAACTGTTTTTT	CASSLGGISEKLFF
TRBV2	TRBJ2-3	TRBD2	-	TGTGCCAGCAGGGTGGGACTAGCGTCCGCTACGCAGTATTTT	CASRVGLASATQYF
TRBV27	TRBJ2-1	TRBD2	-	TGTGCCAGCAGTTTATGGACTAGCGGGAGGTACAATGAGCAGTTCTTC	CASSLWTSGRYNEQFF
TRBV18	TRBJ2-7	TRBD1	-	TGTGCCAGCTCACCACCTTCGGGACAGGGGAGGCTATGGCAGTACTTC	CASSPPSGQGRLWQYF
TRBV7-3	TRBJ1-5	-	-	TGTGCCAGCAGCCTGGGCGTCAATCAGCCCCAGCATTTT	CASSLGVNQPQHF
TRBV7-2	TRBJ2-1	-	-	TGTGCCAGCAGCTACTTATACAATGAGCAGTTCTTC	CASSYLYNEQFF
TRBV19	TRBJ2-3	TRBD1	-	TGTGCCAGTAGTGTCGGACAGGGTACCACAGATACGCAGTATTTT	CASSVGQGTTDTQYF
TRBV6-1	TRBJ1-3	-	-	TGTGCCAGCAGTGAAGCTCTTCGGACAGTTGGAAACACCATATATTTT	CASSEALRTVGNTIYF
TRBV7-2	TRBJ1-2	-	once	TGTGCCAGCAGCTCGGGGGGGAGTTATGGCTACACCTTC	CASSSGGSYGYTF
TRBV5-5	TRBJ1-5	TRBD1	-	TGTGCCAGCAGCTGGACAGGGGACTTAAAGAATCAGCCCCAGCATTTT	CASSWTGDLKNQPQHF
TRBV28	TRBJ1-6	-	once	TGTGCCAGCAGTTTAAGCAGCGGGGTTCATAATTCACCCCTCCACTTT	CASSLSSGVHNSPLHF
TRBV7-2	TRBJ2-4	TRBD2	-	TGTGCCAGCAGCTCCCTAGCGGGGGGCCGACGGGACATTCAGTACTTC	CASSSLAGGRRDIQYF
TRBV5-5	TRBJ2-7	TRBD1	-	TGTGCCAGCAGCCGACAGGGTTACGAGCAGTACTTC	CASSRQGYEQYF
TRBV24-1	TRBJ2-3	-	once	TGTGCCACCAGTGATTTGTGGGGCACAAATACGCAGTATTTT	CATSDLWGTNTQYF
TRBV11-3	TRBJ2-2	TRBD2	-	TGTGCCAGCAGCGGGAGGGCCGGGGAGCTGTTTTTT	CASSGRAGELFF
TRBV4-2	TRBJ1-3	TRBD1	-	TGTGCCAGCAGCCTCGGACAGGTCGTCTCTGGAAACACCATATATTTT	CASSLGQVVSGNTIYF
TRBV12-5	TRBJ1-2	TRBD1	-	TGTGCTAGTGGTTTGGCACTGAGATTCCGGGACAGATCTTATGGCTACACCTTC	CASGLALRFRDRSYGYTF
TRBV28	TRBJ2-3	TRBD2	-	TGTGCCAGCAGCCTATCCTTAGCGGGACGGGGAGATACGCAGTATTTT	CASSLSLAGRGDTQYF
TRBV6-5	TRBJ2-7	-	-	TGTGCCAGCAGCTCCTACAACAGGGCTCCCTACGAGCAGTACTTC	CASSSYNRAPYEQYF
TRBV3-1/TRBV3-2	TRBJ1-5	-	-	TGTGCCAGCAGCCAAGCCGGGGTCCATCAGCCCCAGCATTTT	CASSQAGVHQPQHF
TRBV27	TRBJ1-1	-	-	TGTGCCAGCAGTTTATCGCCGGGTTCGAACACTGAAGCTTTCTTT	CASSLSPGSNTEAFF
TRBV5-8	TRBJ2-5	-	-	TGTGCCAGCAGCTTGGCCCTTAGCGCGACCCCGGGAGAGACCCAGTACTTC	CASSLALSATPGETQYF
TRBV11-3	TRBJ1-2	-	-	TGTGCCAGCAGCGCACGACGGGAAGCCAACTATGGCTACACCTTC	CASSARREANYGYTF
TRBV2	TRBJ2-3	TRBD2	-	TGTGCCAGCAGTTCCCGGACTAGCGGGAAACCAGATACGCAGTATTTT	CASSSRTSGKPDTQYF
TRBV5-4	TRBJ2-1	TRBD2	-	TGTGCCAGCAGCACACGACTAGCGGGGAGCCCATACAATGAGCAGTTCTTC	CASSTRLAGSPYNEQFF
TRBV3-1/TRBV3-2	TRBJ1-2	-	-	TGTGCCAGCAGCCAAGAAGGAGTATATGGCTACACCTTC	CASSQEGVYGYTF
TRBV5-5	TRBJ2-2	TRBD2	-	TGTGCCAGCAGCTTAGGGCTAGCGGGCCCCGGGGGCACCGGGGAGCTGTTTTTT	CASSLGLAGPGGTGELFF
TRBV3-1/TRBV3-2	TRBJ2-7	TRBD2	-	TGTGCCAGCAGCCAAACTAGCGGCTCCTACGAGCAGTACTTC	CASSQTSGSYEQYF
TRBV3-1/TRBV3-2	TRBJ1-5	-	-	TGTGCCAGCAGCCAAGATCTTGGAGGGAATCAGCCCCAGCATTTT	CASSQDLGGNQPQHF
TRBV10-1	TRBJ1-4	-	-	TGCGCCAGCAGTGAGTCGACAGGTAGGGGAGCTAATGAAAAACTGTTTTTT	CASSESTGRGANEKLFF
TRBV6-6	TRBJ2-1	-	-	TGTGCCAGCAGTCTAGCAGGGGTCGGTGAGCAGTTCTTC	CASSLAGVGEQFF
TRBV4-2	TRBJ1-6	TRBD1	-	TGTGCCAGCAGCCAGGGACAGGGGGCGTCACGTTCACCCCTCCACTTT	CASSQGQGASRSPLHF
TRBV27	TRBJ2-7	TRBD2	-	TGTGCCAGCAGTTTATCTCGGCAGGGTGGCGGGGGGACCTACGAGCAGTACTTC	CASSLSRQGGGGTYEQYF
TRBV28	TRBJ1-1	TRBD1	-	TGTGCCAGCAGGGACAGGGTCACTGAAGCTTTCTTT	CASRDRVTEAFF
TRBV20-1	TRBJ1-5	-	-	TGCAGTGCTAGTTCCAGGGGTAATCAGCCCCAGCATTTT	CSASSRGNQPQHF
TRBV5-1	TRBJ2-5	-	-	TGCGCCAGCACCTTCCTTGGAGGGGAAGAGACCCAGTACTTC	CASTFLGGEETQYF
TRBV3-1/TRBV3-2	TRBJ1-2	-	few	TGTGCCAGCAGCCCCGGCCGGGGGGGCGGTGGCTACACCTTC	CASSPGRGGGGYTF
TRBV5-1	TRBJ2-1	TRBD2	-	TGCGCCAGCAGTTGGACTAGCGGGGTAGTGCAGTTCTTC	CASSWTSGVVQFF
TRBV6-5	TRBJ1-3	-	-	TGTGCCAGCAGTCTTTACCGCTACGGAAACACCATATATTTT	CASSLYRYGNTIYF
TRBV4-2	TRBJ1-1	-	-	TGTGCCAGCAGCCAAGATTACGGTAACACTGAAGCTTTCTTT	CASSQDYGNTEAFF
TRBV3-1/TRBV3-2	TRBJ1-4	-	-	TGTGCCAGCAGCCAAGTAGGCCATAGGAGTGAAAAACTGTTTTTT	CASSQVGHRSEKLFF
TRBV2	TRBJ2-7	-	-	TGTGCCAGCAGTACCCGGACTTCCTACGAGCAGTACTTC	CASSTRTSYEQYF